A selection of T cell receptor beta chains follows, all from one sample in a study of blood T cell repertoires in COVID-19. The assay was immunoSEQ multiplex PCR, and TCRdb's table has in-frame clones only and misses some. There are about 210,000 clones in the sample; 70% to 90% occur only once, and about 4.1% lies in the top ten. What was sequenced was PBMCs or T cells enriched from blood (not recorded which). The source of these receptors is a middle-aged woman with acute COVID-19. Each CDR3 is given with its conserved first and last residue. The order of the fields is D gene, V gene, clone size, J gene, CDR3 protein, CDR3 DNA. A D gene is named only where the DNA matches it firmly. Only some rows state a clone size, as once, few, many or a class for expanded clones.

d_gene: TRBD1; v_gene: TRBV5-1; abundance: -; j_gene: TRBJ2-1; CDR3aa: CASSLQGAGGTNEQFF; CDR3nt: TGCGCCAGCAGCCTACAGGGGGCAGGGGGAACGAATGAGCAGTTCTTC
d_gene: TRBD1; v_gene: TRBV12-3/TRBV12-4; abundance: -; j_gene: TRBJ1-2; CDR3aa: CASSPGQGLGYTF; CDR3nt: TGTGCCAGCAGTCCTGGACAGGGACTGGGCTACACCTTC
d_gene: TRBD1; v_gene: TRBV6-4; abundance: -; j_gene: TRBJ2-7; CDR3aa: CASSGRTGWAEQYF; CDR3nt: TGTGCCAGCAGTGGGAGGACAGGGTGGGCCGAGCAGTACTTC
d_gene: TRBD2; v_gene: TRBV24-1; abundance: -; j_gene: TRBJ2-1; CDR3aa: CATSDNLAEGNEQFF; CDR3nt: TGTGCCACCAGTGACAACCTAGCGGAAGGAAATGAGCAGTTCTTC
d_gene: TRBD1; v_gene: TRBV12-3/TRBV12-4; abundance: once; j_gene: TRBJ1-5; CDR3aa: CASSSTGGSVQHF; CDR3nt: TGTGCCAGCAGTTCTACAGGGGGCTCGGTCCAGCATTTT
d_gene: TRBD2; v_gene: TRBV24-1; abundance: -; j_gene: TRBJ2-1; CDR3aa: CATKSSGSYEQFF; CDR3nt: TGTGCCACCAAGTCTAGCGGGAGCTATGAGCAGTTCTTC
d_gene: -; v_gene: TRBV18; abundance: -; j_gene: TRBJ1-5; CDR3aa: CASSPGGGPRPQHF; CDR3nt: TGTGCCAGCTCACCGGGGGGAGGGCCCCGGCCCCAGCATTTT
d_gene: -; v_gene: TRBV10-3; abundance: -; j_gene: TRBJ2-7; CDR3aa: CAISESWGRSGEQYF; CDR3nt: TGTGCCATCAGTGAGTCATGGGGGCGCAGTGGGGAGCAGTACTTC
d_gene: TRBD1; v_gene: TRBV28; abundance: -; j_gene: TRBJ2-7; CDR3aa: CASSPARDSGYEQYF; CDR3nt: TGTGCCAGCAGCCCCGCCCGGGACAGTGGTTACGAGCAGTACTTC
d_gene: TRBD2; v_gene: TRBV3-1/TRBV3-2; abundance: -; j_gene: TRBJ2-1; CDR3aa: CASSQTSGMANEQFF; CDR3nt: TGTGCCAGCAGCCAAACTAGCGGGATGGCAAATGAGCAGTTCTTC
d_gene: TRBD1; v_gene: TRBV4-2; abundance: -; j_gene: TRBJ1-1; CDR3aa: CASSQEPRGLTEAFF; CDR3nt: TGTGCCAGCAGCCAAGAACCCAGGGGGCTCACTGAAGCTTTCTTT
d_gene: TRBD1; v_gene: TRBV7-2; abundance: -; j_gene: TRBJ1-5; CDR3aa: CASSSFPGQKNQPQHF; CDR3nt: TGTGCCAGCAGCTCTTTTCCGGGACAGAAGAATCAGCCCCAGCATTTT
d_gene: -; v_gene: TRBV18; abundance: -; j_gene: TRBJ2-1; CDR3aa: CASSPASRYEQFF; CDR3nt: TGTGCCAGCTCACCCGCTAGTCGGTATGAGCAGTTCTTC
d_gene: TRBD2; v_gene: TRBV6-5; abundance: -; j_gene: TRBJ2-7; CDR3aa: CASSYGTGGDSYEQYF; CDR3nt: TGTGCCAGCAGTTACGGCACGGGGGGTGACTCCTACGAGCAGTACTTC
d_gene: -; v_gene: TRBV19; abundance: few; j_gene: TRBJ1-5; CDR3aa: CASSIWDTQPQHF; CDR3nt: TGTGCCAGTAGTATATGGGACACCCAGCCCCAGCATTTT
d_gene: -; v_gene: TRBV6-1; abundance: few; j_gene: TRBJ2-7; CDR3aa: CASSEMEYPIYEQYF; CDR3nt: TGTGCCAGCAGTGAAATGGAGTACCCGATCTACGAGCAGTACTTC
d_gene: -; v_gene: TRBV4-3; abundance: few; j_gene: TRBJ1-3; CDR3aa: CASSQAPRAGNTIYF; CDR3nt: TGCGCCAGCAGCCAAGCACCCCGAGCTGGAAACACCATATATTTT
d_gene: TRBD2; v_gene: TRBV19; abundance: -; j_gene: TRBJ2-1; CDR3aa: CASSTRTSGYNEQFF; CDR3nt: TGTGCCAGTAGTACTCGGACTAGCGGGTACAATGAGCAGTTCTTC
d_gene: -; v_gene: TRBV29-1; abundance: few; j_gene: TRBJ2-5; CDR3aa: CSVASDQETQYF; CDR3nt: TGCAGCGTTGCGTCCGACCAAGAGACCCAGTACTTC
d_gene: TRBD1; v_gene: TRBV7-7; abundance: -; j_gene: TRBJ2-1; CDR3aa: CASSSGQSSYNEQFF; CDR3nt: TGTGCCAGCAGCTCGGGACAGAGTAGTTACAATGAGCAGTTCTTC
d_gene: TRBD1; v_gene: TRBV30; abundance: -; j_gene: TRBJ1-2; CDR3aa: CAWSRDRGYGYTF; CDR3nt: TGTGCCTGGAGTAGGGACAGGGGTTATGGCTACACCTTC
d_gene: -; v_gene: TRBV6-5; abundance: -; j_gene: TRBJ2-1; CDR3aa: CASSLYRVRNEQFF; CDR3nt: TGTGCCAGCAGTCTATACAGGGTGCGAAATGAGCAGTTCTTC
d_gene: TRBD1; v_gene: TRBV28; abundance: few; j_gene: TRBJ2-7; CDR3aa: CASGEKGQGKGNEQYF; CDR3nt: TGTGCCAGCGGGGAAAAGGGACAGGGAAAAGGAAACGAGCAGTACTTC
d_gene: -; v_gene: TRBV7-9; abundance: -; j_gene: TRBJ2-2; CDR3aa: CASSGRRDGELFF; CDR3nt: TGTGCCAGCAGCGGGCGGCGGGACGGGGAGCTGTTTTTT
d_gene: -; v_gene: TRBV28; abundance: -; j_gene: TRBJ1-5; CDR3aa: CASSFFRTGRDQPQHF; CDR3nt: TGTGCCAGCAGTTTTTTTCGGACGGGCAGGGATCAGCCCCAGCATTTT
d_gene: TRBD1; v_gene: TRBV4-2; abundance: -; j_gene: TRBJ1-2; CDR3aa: CASSQGDRVLGGYTF; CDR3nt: TGTGCCAGCAGCCAAGGGGACAGAGTCCTGGGAGGCTACACCTTC
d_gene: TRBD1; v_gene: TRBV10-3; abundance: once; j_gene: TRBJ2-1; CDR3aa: CAIRDSDYNEQFF; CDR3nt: TGTGCCATCCGGGACAGTGACTACAATGAGCAGTTCTTC